The clone carrying this TCR beta chain was counted only a few times. What it binds is unknown. The data originate from a study of T cells in localized non-small cell lung cancer. Regarding the study as a whole: Adjacent lung held a median roughly 50 of the top 100 tumor clones. Among the tissues sampled, uninvolved adjacent lung had the highest T cell clonality, above tumor.

The CDR3 runs to 15 residues. From germline, CDR1 is SGHTA and CDR2 FQGNSA. V was pared by 4 bases and J by 6 bases, with 11 bases of the junction left unmatched. The protocol was immunoSEQ multiplex PCR, while the TCRdb copy is restricted to in-frame clones and leaves out a portion. The data show around 40,000 clones, with roughly 90% seen just once and more than 2% held by the top ten. The chain couples TRBV7-2 to TRBJ2-7; TRBD2 agrees at 8 bases. The receptor was derived from a female donor aged 60 or older with stage I squamous cell lung carcinoma. This material consisted of peripheral blood, taken before any cancer treatment. CDR3 DNA sequence: TGTGCCAGCAGCTGGCTAGCGGGTCAGGGCCTCGAGCAGTACTTC. Its translation is CASSWLAGQGLEQYF. Supplemented by reference TRBV7-2 and TRBJ2-7, the full variable domain reads GAGVSQSPSNKVTEKGKDVELRCDPISGHTALYWYRQSLGQGLEFLIYFQGNSAPDKSGLPSDRFSAERTGGSVSTLTIQRTQQEDSAVYLCASSWLAGQGLEQYFGPGTRLTVT.